This T cell receptor beta chain was sequenced for a study of T cells after yellow fever vaccination. The CDR3 consists of 16 residues. The germline V gene has CDR1 SGHRS and CDR2 YFSETQ. Losses at the gene ends were 0 bases for V and 5 bases for J; bases not matched to a gene: 7. This clonotype has ten or more counts. The antigen is unknown. Findings of the study overall: Re-detected after boosting: most primary clones, 96% of CD4 and 80% to 90% of CD8.

Synthesis of TCR cDNA relied on 5'RACE template switching, which attached a universal primer site and UMIs. MiXCR, run by TCRdb on the 5' RACE reads, gives a single entry per CDR3 protein. The sample shows approximately 69,000 distinct CDR3 sequences, 5.9% of them seen only once. This receptor was taken from a man younger than 35 who received the YFV17D yellow fever vaccine. V gene TRBV5-1 combines with J gene TRBJ2-3, with 9 bases matching TRBD2. The sample here was CD4+ T cells sorted from PBMCs, taken less than 16 days after the first yellow fever vaccination. CDR3 loop: CASSLASGGRLDTQYF. The CDR3, as DNA: TGCGCCAGCAGCTTGGCAAGCGGGGGGAGGTTAGATACGCAGTATTTT.